This T cell receptor (beta chain) was recovered during a study of resident and recirculating memory T cells in vitiligo. Here immunoSEQ multiplex PCR was the method, and the copy in TCRdb shows in-frame clones only, minus some. The sample lists around 43,000 clones, around 90% seen once, with more than 3.5% in the top ten. The ends lost 5 bases at V and 5 bases at J; junction bases unmatched: 9. This CDR3 comprises 15 residues. Germline V gene sequence: CDR1 MNHEY, CDR2 SMNVEV (reference sequence). The sequence came from a male donor with vitiligo. The sequencing input was blood. The V and J genes are TRBV27 and TRBJ2-5, with 9 bases identical to TRBD2. Here the CDR3 DNA reads TGTGCCAGCAGTGGTCTAGCGGGGAACCGGGAGACCCAGTACTTC. The encoded protein is CASSGLAGNRETQYF.